The next 13 T cell receptor beta chains were all read from a single sample in a study of metastatic and nonmetastatic thyroid tumors. Among the patients, none had received any treatment before thyroid surgery. TCRdb ran MiXCR on the PCR reads. The sample records some 69,000 clones, 14% being singletons. Sequenced sample: blood. The source of these receptors is a male donor with papillary thyroid cancer or a benign thyroid nodule (not recorded which). Some clones in this sample may be carry-over from other donors' samples.

This clone was observed many times. This sequence joins TRBV11-2 and TRBJ2-7; D unclear. The CDR3 length is 14 residues. Between the trimmed V and J ends, which lost 6 bases and 4 bases, there was a span of 16 bases. The germline V gene has CDR1 SGHAT and CDR2 FQNNGV. This chain's CDR3 is CASSLLGIPYEQYF. CDR3 DNA sequence: TGTGCCAGCAGTCTTTTGGGGATCCCGTACGAGCAGTACTTC.

At least ten counts were recorded for this clone. The identical CDR3 is also encoded by other nucleotide sequences in the sample. The chain uses TRBV18 and TRBJ2-3, with 10 bases fitting TRBD2. This CDR3 is built from 15 residues. The junction had 4 bases not matched to a gene; V was cut back by 3 bases and J by 4 bases. The germline CDR1 and CDR2 sequences are KGHSH and LQKENI. CDR3 DNA sequence: TGTGCCAGCTCACCTCCTAGCGGGAGCCCAGATACGCAGTATTTT. Amino acids: CASSPPSGSPDTQYF.

The chain has TRBV28 and TRBJ1-3, with 8 bases that match TRBD1. There are 17 residues in the CDR3. With V trimmed by 2 bases and J by 0 bases, 6 bases remained unmatched. Germline V lookup: CDR1 MDHEN, CDR2 SYDVKM. Here the CDR3 DNA reads TGTGCCAGCAGTTTACGCCAGGGGGCTTTCTCTGGAAACACCATATATTTT. Translating it yields CASSLRQGAFSGNTIYF.

This clone has at least ten counts. This sequence joins TRBV19 and TRBJ1-1; D may be TRBD1 (5 bases). V lost 2 bases to trimming and J lost 0 bases, with 13 bases between them. In germline, CDR1 is LNHDA, CDR2 SQIVND (reference sequence). The CDR3 loop spans 16 amino acids. The CDR3, as DNA: TGTGCCAGTAGTATATCGGCAGGGAGGCTGAACACTGAAGCTTTCTTT. Amino acid sequence: CASSISAGRLNTEAFF.

This clone has a count of ten or more. J is TRBJ1-3 and V is TRBV9, with D uncertain. The CDR3 totals 17 residues. Trimming shortened V by 0 bases and J by 0 bases, and 13 bases separated the two germline ends. Germline V gives CDR1 SGDLS, CDR2 YYNGEE. The CDR3 loop is CASSVVPRPGSGNTIYF. The CDR3 DNA is TGTGCCAGCAGCGTAGTCCCGCGGCCGGGCTCTGGAAACACCATATATTTT.

Note on this clone: This CDR3 is missing its conserved last phenylalanine or tryptophan, likely due to a read error. The rearrangement uses TRBV6-1 and TRBJ1-1, with TRBD1 as a possible D gene (5 bases). This CDR3 contains 14 residues. CDR1 and CDR2 (germline): MNHNS, SASEGT. CDR3 residues: CASTRGFWNNEAFL. Written as DNA, the CDR3 is TGTGCCAGCACGAGGGGATTTTGGAACAATGAAGCTTTCCTT.

In this sample, this clone turned up once. The rearrangement links TRBV7-3 to TRBJ2-7, with D hard to call. The CDR3 runs 19 residues. V dropped 1 base and J dropped 5 bases, with 27 bases sitting between them. Germline V CDR1 and CDR2: SGHTA, FQGTGA. The CDR3 protein is CASSLSRLISRLGLDEQYV. CDR3 nucleotide sequence: TGTGCCAGCAGCTTAAGCAGGCTTATATCTCGATTGGGCCTCGACGAGCAGTACGTC.

The table lists this clone with many counts. Other DNA sequences in this specimen translate into the identical CDR3. The V and J genes are TRBV7-2 and TRBJ2-5; 12 nucleotides align to TRBD2. Germline V gene data show CDR1 as SGHTA and CDR2 as FQGNSA. Trimming at V came to 5 bases and at J to 7 bases, leaving 11 bases not matched to a gene. The CDR3 sequence is 16 residues long. CDR3 bases: TGTGCCAGCAGCCTCGGACTAGCGGGGAGGGGGGGGACCCAGTACTTC. Translation: CASSLGLAGRGGTQYF.

This clone was counted at least ten times. V usage is TRBV5-1 and J usage is TRBJ2-3; 10 bases map to TRBD2. V dropped 5 bases and J dropped 6; count of bases not matched to a gene: 12. This CDR3 spans 16 amino acids. Germline loops: CDR1 SGHRS, CDR2 YFSETQ. The CDR3 coding sequence is TGCGCCAGCAGTTTTTCCCTAGCGGGAGCAACGGATACGCAGTATTTT. Residues: CASSFSLAGATDTQYF.

This clone was picked up many times. The V and J genes are TRBV12-3 or TRBV12-4 and TRBJ2-4; maybe TRBD1 (6 bases). V dropped 3 bases and J dropped 6 bases, with 12 bases sitting between them. The CDR3 covers 14 residues. The CDR3 sequence: CASSFGDIPNIQYF. The CDR3 DNA is TGTGCCAGCAGTTTCGGGGACATACCAAACATTCAGTACTTC.

As to this clone: One end of the junction does not line up with germline, which may come from a read error. The chain is built from TRBV27 and TRBJ2-6; D is possibly TRBD1 (5 bases). The CDR3 is 17 residues long. The germline V gene has CDR1 MNHEY and CDR2 SMNVEV (reference sequence). This CDR3 is CASTRIQTFSGANVMTF. The CDR3, as DNA: TGTGCCAGCACCCGAATCCAGACATTCTCTGGGGCCAACGTCATGACTTTC.

This clone occurred a few times. The V and J genes are TRBV6-2 or TRBV6-3 and TRBJ2-5; perhaps TRBD2 as D (5 bases). V dropped 5 bases and J dropped 1 base, with 11 bases sitting between them. Germline assignment: CDR1 MNHEY and CDR2 SVGEGT. The CDR3 runs to 14 residues. The CDR3 loop is CASSPAGGQETQYF. DNA of the CDR3: TGTGCCAGCAGTCCCGCGGGCGGCCAAGAGACCCAGTACTTC.

This clone appeared a few times. A much larger clone lies a single base off, so this may be a read error. The chain has TRBV4-1 and TRBJ2-1; 8 bases are a match to TRBD2. V lost 3 bases and J lost 5; bases outside the gene matches: 18. Germline V gene lookup returns CDR1 MGHRA and CDR2 YSYEKL. The CDR3 runs to 19 residues. CDR3 in amino acids: CASSQAGLAGGPLNNEQFF. The DNA of the CDR3 is TGCGCCAGCAGCCAGGCCGGACTAGCAGGAGGGCCTTTGAACAATGAGCAGTTCTTC.